This T cell receptor beta chain originates from a study of vaccination and CD4 T cells after COVID-19. Study-level findings and limits: Early post-infection timepoints were not included, and relatively few convalescent patients were studied.

CDR3 size: 15 residues. CDR1 ENHRY and CDR2 SYGVKD come from the germline V gene. Between the trimmed V and J ends, which lost 0 bases and 2 bases, there was a span of 9 bases. Notes on this clonotype: What it binds is not known.

An Oncomine TCR Beta short-read assay was used to sequence the DNA from cultured CD4+ T cells. TCRdb reanalysed the PCR reads using MiXCR and keeps one entry per CDR3 protein. This sample has 10,000 to 13,000 distinct CDR3 sequences, with approximately 52% found just once. Treatment: approximately 10-day PBMC culture with coronavirus spike peptide pools or control peptides (ViraFEST assay). The TCR originated in a human donor who had recovered from COVID-19. The specimen sequenced was CD4+ T cells from blood, cultured in vitro. The chain carries TRBV10-3 and TRBJ2-3, with a weak D call TRBD2 (6 bases). The CDR3 bases are TGTGCCATCAGTGAGTCTCGGGGGAACACAGATACGCAGTATTTT. Translated, it gives CAISESRGNTDTQYF.